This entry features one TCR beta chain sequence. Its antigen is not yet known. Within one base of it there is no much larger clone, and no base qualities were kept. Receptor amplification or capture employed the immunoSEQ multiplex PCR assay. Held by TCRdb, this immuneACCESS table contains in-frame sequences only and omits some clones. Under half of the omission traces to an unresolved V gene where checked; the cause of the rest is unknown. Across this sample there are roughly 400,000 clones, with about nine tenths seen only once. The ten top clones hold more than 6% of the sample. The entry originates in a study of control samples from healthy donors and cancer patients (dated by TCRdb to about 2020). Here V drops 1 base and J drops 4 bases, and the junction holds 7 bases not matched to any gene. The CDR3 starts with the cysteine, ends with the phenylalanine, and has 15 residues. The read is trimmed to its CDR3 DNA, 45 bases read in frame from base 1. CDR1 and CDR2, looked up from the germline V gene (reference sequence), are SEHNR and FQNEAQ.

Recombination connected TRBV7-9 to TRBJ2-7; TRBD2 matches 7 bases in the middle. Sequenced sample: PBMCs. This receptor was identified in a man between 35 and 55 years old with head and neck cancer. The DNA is TGTGCCAGCAGCTTAGGGTCGCCTAGCGGTTACGAGCAGTACTTC. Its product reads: CASSLGSPSGYEQYF.